The source of this T cell receptor (beta chain) is a study of blood T cell repertoires in COVID-19. Study context: Samples taken during acute and convalescent COVID-19 were collected in the United States, Italy and Spain. T cells, B-cell-depleted T cells, or PBMCs supplied cDNA or gDNA.

The authors' processing: The assay estimated nucleated cells by amplifying reference gene primers. Sequencing was performed with immunoSEQ multiplex PCR; in TCRdb, only in-frame clones are kept and a portion is missing. Clone size and the V and J calls come from that table; the DNA yielded D and trimming. The repertoire includes some 250,000 clones, around 83% of them detected once, and 3.4% sits in the top ten. With respect to this clone: Other DNA sequences in this sample translate to the same CDR3.

Per germline, CDR1 DFQATT and CDR2 SNEGSKA (reference sequence). V gave up 3 bases and J gave up 3 bases; unmatched junction bases: 2. This CDR3 has 14 amino acids. The rearrangement links TRBV20-1 to TRBJ2-7; 13 bases are shared with TRBD2. The sample consisted of peripheral blood. The source is a woman between 18 and 29 years old with acute or convalescent COVID-19. CDR3 nucleotides: TGCAGTGCTAGTCGGACTAGCGGGAGCTACGAGCAGTACTTC. Residues: CSASRTSGSYEQYF.